This T cell receptor beta chain was observed in a study of T cell changes during pregnancy in multiple sclerosis. TCRdb's copy holds only in-frame clones and misses some; the assay was immunoSEQ multiplex PCR. Of more than 20,000 clones listed, 91% are singletons. V lost 2 bases to trimming and J lost 4 bases, with 11 bases between them. This CDR3 spans 14 amino acids. Per germline, CDR1 MDHEN and CDR2 SYDVKM. The chain links TRBV28 to TRBJ1-2; the D gene is possibly TRBD1 (6 bases). Sequenced material: CD4+ T cells from peripheral blood mononuclear cells, taken in the third trimester of pregnancy. The clonotype was recovered from a female donor with multiple sclerosis, enrolled in a pregnancy study. The CDR3 is CASSLVPQGYGYTF. The CDR3, as DNA: TGTGCCAGCAGTTTAGTTCCACAGGGCTATGGCTACACCTTC.